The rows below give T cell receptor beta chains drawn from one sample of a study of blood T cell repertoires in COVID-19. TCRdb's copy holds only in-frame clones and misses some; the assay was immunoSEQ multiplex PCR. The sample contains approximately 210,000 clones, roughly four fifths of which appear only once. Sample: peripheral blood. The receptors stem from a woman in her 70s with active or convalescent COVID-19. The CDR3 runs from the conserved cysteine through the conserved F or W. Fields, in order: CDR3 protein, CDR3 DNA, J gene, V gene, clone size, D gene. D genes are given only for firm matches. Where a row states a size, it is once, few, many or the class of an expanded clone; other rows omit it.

CASSYSPESTGELFF	TGTGCCAGCAGTTACAGTCCAGAAAGCACCGGGGAGCTGTTTTTT	TRBJ2-2	TRBV6-6	-	-
CASSLVGQGAYNEQFF	TGCGCCAGCAGCTTGGTTGGACAGGGTGCCTACAATGAGCAGTTCTTC	TRBJ2-1	TRBV5-1	-	TRBD1
CASKETGYHEQYF	TGTGCCAGCAAGGAGACAGGGTACCACGAGCAGTACTTC	TRBJ2-7	TRBV5-4	-	TRBD1
CASKGSRDSFYGYTF	TGTGCCAGTAAGGGGAGTAGGGACAGCTTCTATGGCTACACCTTC	TRBJ1-2	TRBV19	-	TRBD1
CASSPSVGASSSYEQYF	TGTGCCAGCAGTCCATCGGTTGGGGCCTCGAGCTCCTACGAGCAGTACTTC	TRBJ2-7	TRBV27	-	-
CASSPQTGNTIYF	TGTGCCAGCAGCCCCCAAACTGGAAACACCATATATTTT	TRBJ1-3	TRBV7-3	few	-
CASSLAIVVAGEFEQFF	TGTGCCAGCAGCTTGGCCATAGTGGTAGCGGGAGAATTTGAGCAGTTCTTC	TRBJ2-1	TRBV5-8	-	TRBD2
CASSLGQGTNTEAFF	TGTGCCAGCAGCCTTGGACAGGGGACAAACACTGAAGCTTTCTTT	TRBJ1-1	TRBV11-2	-	TRBD1
CASSALDRGWQPQHF	TGTGCCAGCAGCGCCCTTGACAGGGGTTGGCAGCCCCAGCATTTT	TRBJ1-5	TRBV7-8	-	TRBD1
CASSLLARGSNQPQHF	TGTGCCAGCAGCTTGTTGGCCAGGGGAAGCAATCAGCCCCAGCATTTT	TRBJ1-5	TRBV5-6	-	-
CASSSTSGSSTDTQYF	TGTGCCAGCAGCTCGACTAGCGGGAGTTCGACAGATACGCAGTATTTT	TRBJ2-3	TRBV7-2	few	TRBD2
CASSLETGRNYGYTF	TGCGCCAGCAGCTTGGAAACAGGGAGAAACTATGGCTACACCTTC	TRBJ1-2	TRBV5-1	-	-
CASSRRDTNQPQHF	TGTGCCAGCTCACGCCGGGACACCAATCAGCCCCAGCATTTT	TRBJ1-5	TRBV18	-	-
CASRYGQANTGELFF	TGTGCCAGCAGATACGGACAGGCGAACACCGGGGAGCTGTTTTTT	TRBJ2-2	TRBV6-5	-	TRBD1
CASSRWLAGGPLGGELFF	TGTGCCAGCAGTAGATGGCTAGCGGGAGGGCCACTTGGCGGGGAGCTGTTTTTT	TRBJ2-2	TRBV2	-	TRBD2
CASSVVGTSGELFF	TGTGCCAGCAGCGTAGTCGGGACTAGCGGGGAGCTGTTTTTT	TRBJ2-2	TRBV9	-	TRBD2
CASSTGKVEAFF	TGTGCCAGCAGCACAGGGAAGGTTGAAGCTTTCTTT	TRBJ1-1	TRBV28	-	-
CASSYTISRETQYF	TGTGCCAGTAGTTATACTATAAGCCGAGAGACCCAGTACTTC	TRBJ2-5	TRBV19	-	-
CASSHSGLPTEAFF	TGTGCCAGTAGCCATTCAGGACTCCCCACTGAAGCTTTCTTT	TRBJ1-1	TRBV19	-	-
CASRTQTGFGYGYTF	TGTGCCAGTAGGACCCAGACAGGGTTCGGCTATGGCTACACCTTC	TRBJ1-2	TRBV19	-	TRBD1
CASSAEGIPNTGELFF	TGTGCCAGCAGTGCAGAGGGAATCCCGAACACCGGGGAGCTGTTTTTT	TRBJ2-2	TRBV2	-	-
CASSQTSADSYEQYF	TGTGCCAGTAGCCAGACTAGCGCCGACAGCTACGAGCAGTACTTC	TRBJ2-7	TRBV19	-	TRBD2
CASSQEQDRLNTGELFF	TGCGCCAGCAGCCAAGAACAGGACAGGTTGAACACCGGGGAGCTGTTTTTT	TRBJ2-2	TRBV4-1	-	TRBD1
CASSQLAGGDYEQYF	TGTGCCAGCAGCCAACTAGCGGGAGGGGACTACGAGCAGTACTTC	TRBJ2-7	TRBV3-1/TRBV3-2	-	TRBD2
CATSDLLADYNEQFF	TGTGCCACCAGCGATTTACTAGCGGACTACAATGAGCAGTTCTTC	TRBJ2-1	TRBV24-1	-	TRBD2
CASSDQGIAEAFF	TGTGCCAGCAGTGACCAGGGTATCGCTGAAGCTTTCTTT	TRBJ1-1	TRBV6-6	-	-
CASSSGRATGELFF	TGTGCCAGCAGCAGCGGGAGGGCCACCGGGGAGCTGTTTTTT	TRBJ2-2	TRBV2	-	TRBD2
CASSQRDREGQPQHF	TGCGCCAGCAGCCAAAGGGACAGGGAAGGTCAGCCCCAGCATTTT	TRBJ1-5	TRBV4-1	-	TRBD1
CASSSTVSEQYF	TGTGCCAGCAGCTCGACAGTGAGCGAGCAGTACTTC	TRBJ2-7	TRBV7-2	-	-
CASSMGGPPGTGELFF	TGTGCCAGTAGTATGGGGGGGCCGCCGGGCACCGGGGAGCTGTTTTTT	TRBJ2-2	TRBV19	-	-
CASSPGRQGATMNTEAFF	TGCGCCAGCAGCCCCGGGAGGCAGGGGGCCACAATGAACACTGAAGCTTTCTTT	TRBJ1-1	TRBV4-1	-	TRBD1
CSVADNSPYEQYF	TGCAGCGTCGCAGACAATTCCCCCTACGAGCAGTACTTC	TRBJ2-7	TRBV29-1	-	-
CASSRTNLNSPLHF	TGTGCCAGTAGTAGGACAAACCTAAATTCACCCCTCCACTTT	TRBJ1-6	TRBV19	once	-
CATSVRDRDRWTEAFF	TGTGCCACCAGCGTCCGGGACAGGGATCGGTGGACTGAAGCTTTCTTT	TRBJ1-1	TRBV15	-	TRBD1
CASSEGRSSGNTIYF	TGTGCCAGCAGTGAGGGGCGGTCCTCTGGAAACACCATATATTTT	TRBJ1-3	TRBV2	once	-
CASSPGGGSYNEQFF	TGTGCCAGCTCACCAGGGGGCGGCTCCTACAATGAGCAGTTCTTC	TRBJ2-1	TRBV18	-	-
CASSLGGTWNTEAFF	TGTGCCAGCAGCTTAGGGGGCACATGGAACACTGAAGCTTTCTTT	TRBJ1-1	TRBV7-2	-	-
CASSKATGGSYNSPLHF	TGTGCCAGCAGCAAGGCCACCGGGGGGTCCTATAATTCACCCCTCCACTTT	TRBJ1-6	TRBV5-6	few	-
CASSLAVGPSEKLFF	TGTGCCAGCAGCTTGGCCGTGGGCCCCTCTGAAAAACTGTTTTTT	TRBJ1-4	TRBV5-6	-	-
CASSFGLAGQETQYF	TGTGCCAGCAGCTTCGGCCTAGCGGGTCAAGAGACCCAGTACTTC	TRBJ2-5	TRBV5-4	-	TRBD2
CASSLSRDMDEKLFF	TGTGCCAGCAGCTTATCACGGGACATGGATGAAAAACTGTTTTTT	TRBJ1-4	TRBV7-9	-	-
CASSAGSGYEQYF	TGTGCCAGCAGTGCAGGGTCCGGTTACGAGCAGTACTTC	TRBJ2-7	TRBV6-6	-	-
CASTGTGGRENEQYF	TGTGCCAGCACGGGGACAGGGGGCCGGGAAAACGAGCAGTACTTC	TRBJ2-7	TRBV6-6	-	TRBD1
CASSQGMSGYYNEQFF	TGTGCCAGCAGCCAAGGTATGAGCGGATATTACAATGAGCAGTTCTTC	TRBJ2-1	TRBV4-2	-	-
CASRTGYTEAFF	TGTGCCAGCAGAACAGGGTACACTGAAGCTTTCTTT	TRBJ1-1	TRBV28	-	-
CASSVGQGATYEQYF	TGTGCCAGCAGCGTAGGACAGGGGGCCACCTACGAGCAGTACTTC	TRBJ2-7	TRBV9	-	TRBD1